This T cell receptor beta chain was sequenced during a study of T cells in Graves' hyperthyroidism and ophthalmopathy. Study conclusions and caveats: Most thyroid clonotypes with frequency above 0.001 were detected in blood. Patients with ophthalmopathy were separated from those with stable hyperthyroidism by a 13 V-J model. With a median lead of around 5.9 months before onset, the model predicted ophthalmopathy.

This clonotype was seen a handful of times. The antigen is not known. Amplified TCR beta CDR3 regions came from RNA transcripts. Using the HTBI primer set, a first-round RT-PCR was run on the TCR CDR3. TCRdb independently ran MiXCR on the multiplex PCR reads; one entry per CDR3 protein. The sample includes roughly 550,000 distinct CDR3 sequences, about 15% of them seen just once. Uncontrolled infection, other autoimmune disease, pregnancy or lactation disqualified patients from enrolment. Sequenced: blood. The sequence derives from a woman between 25 and 40 years old with Graves' ophthalmopathy.

The CDR3 nucleotides read TGTGCCAGCAGAACCCGACAGGGGTTAGACATTCAGTACTTC. Translated, it gives CASRTRQGLDIQYF. This rearrangement joins TRBV6-2 or TRBV6-3 to TRBJ2-4, with 8 bases lining up with TRBD1. Per germline, CDR1 MNHEY and CDR2 SVGEGT. The CDR3 sequence is 14 residues long. Trimming took 6 bases from V and 8 from J; bases not matched to a gene: 9.